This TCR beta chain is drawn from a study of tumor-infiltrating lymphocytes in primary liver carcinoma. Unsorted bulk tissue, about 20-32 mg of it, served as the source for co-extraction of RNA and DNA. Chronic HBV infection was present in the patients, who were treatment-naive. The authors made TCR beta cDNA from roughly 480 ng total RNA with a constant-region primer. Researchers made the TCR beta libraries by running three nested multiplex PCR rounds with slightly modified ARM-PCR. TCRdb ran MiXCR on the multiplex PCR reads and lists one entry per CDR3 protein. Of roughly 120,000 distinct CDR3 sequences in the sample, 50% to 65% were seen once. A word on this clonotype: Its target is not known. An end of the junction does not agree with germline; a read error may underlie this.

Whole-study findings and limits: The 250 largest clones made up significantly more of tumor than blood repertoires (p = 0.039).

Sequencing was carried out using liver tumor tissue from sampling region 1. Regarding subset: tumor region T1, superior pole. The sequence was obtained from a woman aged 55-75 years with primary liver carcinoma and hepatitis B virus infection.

The CDR3 DNA reads TGCGCCAGCAATCCGGACTCGAAGTATAGGGAGCAGTTCTTC. Amino acid sequence: CASNPDSKYREQFF. The chain is built from TRBV11-2 and TRBJ2-1; D is possibly TRBD2 (5 bases). The CDR3 extends over 14 amino acids. From germline, CDR1 is SGHAT and CDR2 FQNNGV.